This T cell receptor beta chain appears in the sequencing data of a study of Ad26.COV2.S vaccination and SARS-CoV-2 variants. Overall study context: The donor belonged to the COV1001 Ad26.COV2.S trial arm.

Sequencing was performed with immunoSEQ multiplex PCR; in TCRdb, only in-frame clones are kept and a portion is missing. The sample lists roughly 460,000 clones; nearly 90% were seen once. The CDR3 contains 17 residues. The germline gives CDR1 ENHRY, CDR2 SYGVKD. Germline trimming cut 3 bases from V and 4 bases from J; bases unmatched to any gene: 11. Treatment noted: around 19 received Ad26.COV2.S at low or high dose, single or two shots; about 5 received placebo; per-sample allocation not given. It was on day 63 after the first vaccine or placebo injection that samples were taken. Boston provided a donor who was an adult aged 18-55 years.

This specimen was peripheral blood, taken in a trial of Ad26.COV2.S vaccine versus placebo. The clonotype was recovered from a person aged 18-65 years who received the Ad26.COV2.S COVID-19 vaccine or a placebo. J is TRBJ2-3 and V is TRBV10-3, with TRBD2 matching over 9 bases. The CDR3 loop reads CAISDQVAGAVADTQYF. The CDR3 DNA is TGTGCCATCAGTGACCAAGTAGCGGGAGCGGTGGCAGATACGCAGTATTTT.